Listed below are T cell receptor beta chains from one sample, sequenced in a study of T cell responses to AZD1222 COVID-19 vaccine. TCRdb keeps only in-frame clones here, not all; method: immunoSEQ multiplex PCR. In the table there are around 170,000 clones, roughly 93% of which are singletons. The source material was peripheral blood, sampled on day 0 of AZD1222 vaccination. The receptor set was obtained from an adult in good health. Both conserved end residues are part of each CDR3. D genes are given only for firm matches. Some rows have no size entry. The others give once, few or many, or a class for an expanded clone.

.	TRBD2	TRBV7-9	TRBJ2-7	TGTGCCAGCAGGGACGGGACTAGCGGCTACGAGCAGTACTTC	CASRDGTSGYEQYF
few	TRBD2	TRBV11-3	TRBJ2-1	TGTGCCAGCAGCTCATCCGGTACTAGCGGGGGGGCGGATGAGCAGTTCTTC	CASSSSGTSGGADEQFF
.	TRBD2	TRBV4-3	TRBJ2-4	TGCGCCAGCAGCCAAGGGACTAGCGGGGGGGCCAGAAACATTCAGTACTTC	CASSQGTSGGARNIQYF
.	TRBD1	TRBV24-1	TRBJ2-1	TGTGCCACCAGTGACCCCGACAGGGGGCTGGACAATGAGCAGTTCTTC	CATSDPDRGLDNEQFF
.	.	TRBV15	TRBJ2-7	TGTGCCACCAGCAGAGATTCGGGGCACGAGCAGTACTTC	CATSRDSGHEQYF
.	.	TRBV27	TRBJ1-1	TGTGCCAGCAGTTTGGGGGTGGGGGATGGTGAAGCTTTCTTT	CASSLGVGDGEAFF
.	.	TRBV19	TRBJ2-6	TGTGCCAGTAGCCGACAGCCGAGGGGTGCCGGGGCCAACGTCCTGACTTTC	CASSRQPRGAGANVLTF
once	TRBD1	TRBV2	TRBJ1-5	TGTGCCAGCAGTGAAGTTGCGGGAGGGGGCGATGATCAGCCCCAGCATTTT	CASSEVAGGGDDQPQHF
.	TRBD1	TRBV9	TRBJ2-2	TGTGCCAGCAGCGTAGTTTTAACAGGGGGCCCCGGGGAGCTGTTTTTT	CASSVVLTGGPGELFF
few	TRBD2	TRBV18	TRBJ2-3	TGTGCCAGCTCACTTGGGACTAGCGCAGATACGCAGTATTTT	CASSLGTSADTQYF
.	.	TRBV13	TRBJ2-5	TGTGCCAGCAGCTCCCTGGGTAGCGGAGGACAAGAGACCCAGTACTTC	CASSSLGSGGQETQYF
.	TRBD1	TRBV7-6	TRBJ2-2	TGTGCCAGCAGCTTAAAGTCCGGACAGGCCACCGGGGAGCTGTTTTTT	CASSLKSGQATGELFF
few	.	TRBV29-1	TRBJ1-1	TGCAGCGGCTCGAACACTGAAGCTTTCTTT	CSGSNTEAFF
.	.	TRBV4-2	TRBJ2-1	TGTGCCAGCAGCCAAGGCGGGACGGGAGAGCAGTTCTTC	CASSQGGTGEQFF
few	TRBD1	TRBV18	TRBJ1-3	TGTGCCAGCTCACCACCGAGCCCGACAGGGCCCGGAGGAAACACCATATATTTT	CASSPPSPTGPGGNTIYF
few	.	TRBV2	TRBJ2-7	TGTGCCAGCAGCGGGGACCATTACGAGCAGTACTTC	CASSGDHYEQYF
few	TRBD1	TRBV27	TRBJ2-7	TGTGCCAGCAGCCGACAGGGTTCATCCTACGAGCAGTACTTC	CASSRQGSSYEQYF
few	.	TRBV19	TRBJ1-1	TGTGCCAGTAGTGATACCGGGACTGAAGCTTTCTTT	CASSDTGTEAFF
.	TRBD1	TRBV19	TRBJ2-4	TGTGCCAGTAGTTCGGCCACAGGGGGCAGGCTAAACATTCAGTACTTC	CASSSATGGRLNIQYF
.	.	TRBV7-9	TRBJ1-1	TGTGCCAGCAGCTCTCCTACTGAAGCTTTCTTT	CASSSPTEAFF
.	.	TRBV9	TRBJ2-6	TGTGCCAGCAGCGGGGCGGCTGGGGCCAACGTCCTGACTTTC	CASSGAAGANVLTF
.	.	TRBV18	TRBJ1-4	TGTGCCAGCTCACCACCGGCAGGTCGGGAAAAACTGTTTTTT	CASSPPAGREKLFF
.	.	TRBV9	TRBJ2-3	TGTGCCAGCAGCGTTGACACAGATACGCAGTATTTT	CASSVDTDTQYF
.	.	TRBV28	TRBJ1-2	TGTGCCAGCAGTCCACCCCCAGGCTACACCTTC	CASSPPPGYTF
.	.	TRBV7-9	TRBJ1-1	TGTGCCAGCAGCGCCCAGGGGTTCGCTTTCTTT	CASSAQGFAFF
few	TRBD2	TRBV7-2	TRBJ2-2	TGTGCCAGCAGCTTACGGGGGGGCACCGGGGAGCTGTTTTTT	CASSLRGGTGELFF
.	TRBD1	TRBV6-5	TRBJ2-5	TGTGCCAGCAGTCCTCGGGACAGGGAGTGGAAGACCCAGTACTTC	CASSPRDREWKTQYF
.	.	TRBV7-2	TRBJ2-1	TGTGCCAGCAGCTTTGGCGGCTCCTACAATGAGCAGTTCTTC	CASSFGGSYNEQFF
.	TRBD1	TRBV9	TRBJ1-3	TGTGCCAGCAGCGCCCGACAGGGACACTCTGGAAACACCATATATTTT	CASSARQGHSGNTIYF
once	.	TRBV19	TRBJ2-5	TGTGCCAGTAGTGTCCAAGAGACCCAGTACTTC	CASSVQETQYF
.	.	TRBV3-1/TRBV3-2	TRBJ1-5	TGTGCCAGCAGCCGGGGGCACTATAGCAATCAGCCCCAGCATTTT	CASSRGHYSNQPQHF
.	.	TRBV5-1	TRBJ2-2	TGCGCCAGCAGCTTGGGCAGGGCGGCCGGGGAGCTGTTTTTT	CASSLGRAAGELFF
.	.	TRBV7-9	TRBJ1-1	TGTGCCAGCAGCTTAGAGAGGGTGATCGGAAACACTGAAGCTTTCTTT	CASSLERVIGNTEAFF
.	.	TRBV18	TRBJ2-3	TGTGCCAGCTCGACCGGGACCTACACAGATACGCAGTATTTT	CASSTGTYTDTQYF
.	.	TRBV5-4	TRBJ1-1	TGTGCCAGCAGCGGGTGGATGGGAGCGGACACTGAAGCTTTCTTT	CASSGWMGADTEAFF
.	.	TRBV7-2	TRBJ2-5	TGTGCCAGCAGCCGGGGGCCTCAAGAGACCCAGTACTTC	CASSRGPQETQYF
.	.	TRBV4-1	TRBJ2-7	TGCGCCAGCAGCCCGCGAGAACCCTCCTACGAGCAGTACTTC	CASSPREPSYEQYF
once	.	TRBV19	TRBJ1-1	TGTGCCAGTAGTACGCGCGCGCTTAGCGGCACTGAAGCTTTCTTT	CASSTRALSGTEAFF
.	.	TRBV18	TRBJ1-2	TGTGCCAGCTCACCACGCGTTGGCTATGGCTACACCTTC	CASSPRVGYGYTF
.	TRBD1	TRBV28	TRBJ2-7	TGTGCCACCTGGACAGGGCTCTCCTACGAGCAGTACTTC	CATWTGLSYEQYF
.	.	TRBV7-2	TRBJ1-5	TGTGCCAGCAGCTTCGCCGGCTATAGCAATCAGCCCCAGCATTTT	CASSFAGYSNQPQHF